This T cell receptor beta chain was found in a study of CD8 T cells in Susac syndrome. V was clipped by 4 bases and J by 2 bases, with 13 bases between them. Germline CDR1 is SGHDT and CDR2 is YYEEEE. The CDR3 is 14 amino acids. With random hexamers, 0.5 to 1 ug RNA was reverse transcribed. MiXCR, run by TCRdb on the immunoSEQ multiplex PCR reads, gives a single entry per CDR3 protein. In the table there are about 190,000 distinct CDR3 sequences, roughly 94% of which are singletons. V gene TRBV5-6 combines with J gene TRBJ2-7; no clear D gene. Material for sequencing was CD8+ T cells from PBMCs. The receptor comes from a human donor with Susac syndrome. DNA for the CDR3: TGTGCCAGCAGCCCCGTGGCCGACGCCTACGAGCAGTACTTC. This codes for CASSPVADAYEQYF.